This T cell receptor (beta chain) was observed in a study of T cell responses to AZD1222 COVID-19 vaccine. The CDR3 consists of 11 residues. J gave up 16 bases and V 8 bases, and 9 bases lay outside the gene matches. Germline CDR1 is MNHEY and CDR2 is SVGAGI. Assay used: immunoSEQ multiplex PCR; TCRdb lists only in-frame clones, some missing. The data hold tens of thousands of clones, with over 75% observed a single time. Worth noting for this clone: Its specificity is unknown.

Study findings and constraints: Most donors were white British and more were female, and clonal diversity was possibly underestimated. Scientists sampled the repertoires only once the peak T cell response had passed. In the spike-specific TCR repertoire, nearly half reportedly target unmutated variant regions.

The sequenced sample was peripheral blood, obtained 28 days after the second AZD1222 dose. The chain couples TRBV6-5 to TRBJ2-1, with 9 nucleotides matching TRBD1. This clonotype was obtained from an adult who received the AZD1222 COVID-19 vaccine. This CDR3 reads CASETGTGSFF. The CDR3, as DNA: TGTGCCAGCGAGACCGGGACAGGGTCCTTCTTC.